Sequencing of this TCR beta chain was carried out in a study of CD8 T cells in ankylosing spondylitis. General study findings and limits: The study looked at matched synovial fluid samples from ankylosing spondylitis patients. Disease-linked clones were reported to be significantly enriched there. There was a TCR beta motif, made of several highly homologous variants, that appeared characteristic of ankylosing spondylitis blood.

TCRdb used MiXCR to reprocess the 5' RACE reads, holding one entry per CDR3 protein. The data contain about 220,000 distinct CDR3 sequences, around 19% of them singletons. As for this clonotype: Its antigen is currently unknown.

This CDR3 is built from 16 residues. Deletions cut 0 bases from V and 0 bases from J, with 9 bases between. Germline lookup yields CDR1 MGHRA and CDR2 YSYEKL. The sequencing sample was made of blood, either unsorted or a sorted T cell fraction (not recorded which). The chain is built from TRBV4-1 and TRBJ1-5; D ambiguous. This receptor was obtained from a male donor with ankylosing spondylitis. CDR3 region: CASSQDIGDSNQPQHF. As DNA, the CDR3 is TGCGCCAGCAGCCAAGATATCGGTGATAGCAATCAGCCCCAGCATTTT.